These 14 T cell receptor beta chains originate from one sample sequenced in a study of shared clonotypes between healthy human individuals. Method: immunoSEQ multiplex PCR; TCRdb's copy keeps in-frame clones and lacks some. This sample has hundreds of thousands of clones, with 74% found just once. Specimen: memory CD4+ T cells sorted from blood. The subset denotes: CD45RA-negative fraction. All receptors come from a woman aged 30 to 39 in good health.

Here the CDR3 reads CASSYGGERTEAFF. The CDR3 bases are TGTGCCAGCAGTTACGGGGGTGAGAGGACTGAAGCTTTCTTT. This chain connects TRBV6-6 to TRBJ1-1; a possible D gene is TRBD1 (5 bases). This CDR3 has 14 residues. Germline CDR1 and CDR2: MNHNY and SVGAGI (reference sequence). The V end lost 2 bases, the J end lost 5 bases, and 12 bases lay between the germline ends.

This clone appeared a single time. This chain connects TRBV5-1 to TRBJ2-2; unclear D gene. The germline V gene encodes CDR1 SGHRS and CDR2 YFSETQ. This CDR3 region has 14 residues. V lost 1 base and J lost 5, with 9 bases in between. This CDR3 reads CASSLPQETGELFF. The CDR3 nucleotides read TGCGCCAGCAGCTTGCCTCAGGAGACCGGGGAGCTGTTTTTT.

This clone was seen once. The rearrangement links TRBV25-1 to TRBJ2-7; no reliable D call. The length of the CDR3 is 12 residues. The germline V gene encodes CDR1 MGHDK and CDR2 SYGVNS. V lost 3 bases and J lost 3, with 6 bases in between. CDR3 sequence reads: CASSDQYYEQYF. CDR3 sequence (DNA): TGTGCCAGCAGTGACCAGTACTACGAGCAGTACTTC.

This chain links TRBV18 with TRBJ1-5; D gene unclear. Trimming removed 10 bases from V and 2 bases from J, with 15 bases in between. The CDR3 consists of 14 residues. Germline V gene data show CDR1 as KGHSH and CDR2 as LQKENI. DNA for the CDR3: TGTGCCACCGGGGTGGCGGGCGGCAATCAGCCCCAGCATTTT. This gives the protein CATGVAGGNQPQHF. Drawing the rest from reference TRBV18 and TRBJ1-5, the complete variable domain is NAGVMQNPRHLVRRRGQEARLRCSPMKGHSHVYWYRQLPEEGLKFMVYLQKENIIDESGMPKERFSAEFPKEGPSILRIQQVVRGDSAAYFCATGVAGGNQPQHFGDGTRLSIL.

As for this clone: Within the sample, other DNA sequences also encode this same CDR3. This chain joins TRBV5-4 and TRBJ1-1; D not certain. The CDR3 is made up of 14 amino acids. Germline V lookup: CDR1 SGHNT, CDR2 YYREEE (reference sequence). The V and J ends lost 3 bases and 1 base respectively, with 10 bases between them. CDR3 sequence (DNA): TGTGCCAGCAGCTGGGAGGGTCCGAACACTGAAGCTTTCTTT. Translated: CASSWEGPNTEAFF.

The V call is TRBV11-2, the J call TRBJ1-2; D ambiguous. V dropped 4 bases and J dropped 3 bases, with 12 bases sitting between them. The CDR3 has 14 amino acids. The germline V gene has CDR1 SGHAT and CDR2 FQNNGV. CDR3 nucleotides: TGTGCCAGCAGCTCGAACAGTGGTGACTATGGCTACACCTTC. It specifies CASSSNSGDYGYTF.

This sequence joins TRBV9 and TRBJ2-3; D call uncertain. Germline CDR1 reads SGDLS; CDR2 reads YYNGEE. The CDR3 consists of 15 residues. With 0 bases removed from V and 2 bases from J, the gap between germline ends came to 10 bases. CDR3 loop: CASSVAPTFTDTQYF. CDR3 DNA sequence: TGTGCCAGCAGCGTAGCCCCAACCTTCACAGATACGCAGTATTTT. Supplemented by reference TRBV9 and TRBJ2-3, the full variable domain reads DSGVTQTPKHLITATGQRVTLRCSPRSGDLSVYWYQQSLDQGLQFLIQYYNGEERAKGNILERFSAQQFPDLHSELNLSSLELGDSALYFCASSVAPTFTDTQYFGPGTRLTVL.

As to this clone: Other nucleotide sequences from this sample produce the same CDR3. CDR3 sequence (DNA): TGTGCCAGCAGTTTAGATCGGGCCTACGAGCAGTACTTC. Its translation: CASSLDRAYEQYF. This rearrangement joins TRBV28 to TRBJ2-7; D remains ambiguous. The CDR3 spans 13 residues. Germline V CDR1 and CDR2: MDHEN, SYDVKM. V lost 2 bases to trimming and J lost 2 bases, with 7 bases between them.

This clone was recorded only once. V gene TRBV5-5 combines with J gene TRBJ2-7; 12 bases agree with TRBD1. The CDR3 spans 15 residues. Germline V gene lookup returns CDR1 SGHKS and CDR2 YYEKEE (reference sequence). V shed 3 bases, J shed 2 bases, and the junction held 3 bases outside the gene matches. The CDR3 bases are TGTGCCAGCAGCTACCGGGACAGGGGGCCCTACGAGCAGTACTTC. Translating gives CASSYRDRGPYEQYF.

The chain recombines TRBV7-6 with TRBJ2-5, with unresolved D. The CDR3 runs to 12 residues. Germline V gene lookup returns CDR1 SGHVS and CDR2 FNYEAQ. V was shortened by 3 bases and J by 5 bases, with 7 bases between the two germline ends. The DNA for the CDR3 is TGTGCCAGCAGCTTTATGGGGGAGACCCAGTACTTC. This gives the protein CASSFMGETQYF.

The chain is built from TRBV6-4 and TRBJ2-3; 8 bases map to TRBD2. CDR3 size: 16 residues. V shed 0 bases, J shed 0 bases, and the junction held 2 bases outside the gene matches. Germline V gives CDR1 MRHNA, CDR2 SNTAGT. CDR3 coding DNA: TGTGCCAGCAGTGACTCGTCGGGGGGGAGCACAGATACGCAGTATTTT. It is translated as CASSDSSGGSTDTQYF.

The V call is TRBV5-1, the J call TRBJ2-7, with TRBD2 matching 7 bases. The J segment lost 3 bases and the V segment lost 4 bases, leaving 4 bases of the junction unmatched. This CDR3 contains 13 residues. Germline loops: CDR1 SGHRS, CDR2 YFSETQ. The CDR3 coding sequence is TGCGCCAGCAGCCGGGACTACCTCTACGAGCAGTACTTC. Its translation: CASSRDYLYEQYF.

This clone was found a few times. V and J are TRBV19 and TRBJ2-7, with 8 bases identical to TRBD1. J gave up 6 bases and V 6 bases, and 10 bases lay outside the gene matches. The CDR3 is 14 residues long. Germline CDR1 LNHDA, CDR2 SQIVND (reference sequence). CDR3 sequence reads: CASRNMGQASEQYF. In nucleotides, the CDR3 is TGTGCCAGTAGGAACATGGGACAGGCAAGCGAGCAGTACTTC.

The chain couples TRBV7-3 to TRBJ2-5; D could derive from TRBD1 or TRBD2 (5 bases each). With 5 bases removed from V and 6 bases from J, the gap between germline ends came to 19 bases. The germline gives CDR1 SGHTA, CDR2 FQGTGA. The CDR3 extends over 15 amino acids. The CDR3 spells CASSLRTGTGQTQYF. The CDR3 coding sequence is TGTGCCAGCAGCCTCAGGACCGGGACGGGGCAGACCCAGTACTTC.